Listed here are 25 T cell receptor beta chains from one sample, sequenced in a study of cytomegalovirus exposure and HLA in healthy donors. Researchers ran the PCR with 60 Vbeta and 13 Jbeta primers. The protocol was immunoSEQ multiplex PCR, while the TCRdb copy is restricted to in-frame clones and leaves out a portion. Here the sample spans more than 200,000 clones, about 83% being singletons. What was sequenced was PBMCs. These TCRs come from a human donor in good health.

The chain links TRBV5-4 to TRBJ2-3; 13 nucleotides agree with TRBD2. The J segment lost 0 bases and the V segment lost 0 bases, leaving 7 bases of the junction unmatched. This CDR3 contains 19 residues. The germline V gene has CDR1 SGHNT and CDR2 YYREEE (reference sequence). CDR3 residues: CASSLDLGLAGLSTDTQYF. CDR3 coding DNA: TGTGCCAGCAGCTTGGACCTGGGACTAGCGGGACTAAGCACAGATACGCAGTATTTT.

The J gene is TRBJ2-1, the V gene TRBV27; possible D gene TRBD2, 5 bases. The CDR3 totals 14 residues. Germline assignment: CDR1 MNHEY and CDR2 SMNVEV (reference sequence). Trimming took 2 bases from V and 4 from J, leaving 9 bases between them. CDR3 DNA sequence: TGTGCCAGCAGTTTAAGGGAGAAGTACAATGAGCAGTTCTTC. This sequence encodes CASSLREKYNEQFF.

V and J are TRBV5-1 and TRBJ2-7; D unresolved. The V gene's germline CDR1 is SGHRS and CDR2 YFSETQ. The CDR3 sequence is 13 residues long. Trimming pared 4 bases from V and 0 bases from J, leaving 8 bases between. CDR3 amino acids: CASSAPSSYEQYF. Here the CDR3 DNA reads TGCGCCAGCAGCGCGCCGAGCTCCTACGAGCAGTACTTC.

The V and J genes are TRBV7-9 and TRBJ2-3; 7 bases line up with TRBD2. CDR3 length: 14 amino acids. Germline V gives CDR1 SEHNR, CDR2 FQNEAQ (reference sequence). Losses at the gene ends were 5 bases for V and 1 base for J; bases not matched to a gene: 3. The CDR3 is CASSATSGTDTQYF. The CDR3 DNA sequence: TGTGCCAGCAGCGCCACTAGCGGCACAGATACGCAGTATTTT. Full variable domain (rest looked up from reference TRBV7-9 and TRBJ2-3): DTGVSQNPRHKITKRGQNVTFRCDPISEHNRLYWYRQTLGQGPEFLTYFQNEAQLEKSRLLSDRFSAERPKGSFSTLEIQRTEQGDSAMYLCASSATSGTDTQYFGPGTRLTVL.

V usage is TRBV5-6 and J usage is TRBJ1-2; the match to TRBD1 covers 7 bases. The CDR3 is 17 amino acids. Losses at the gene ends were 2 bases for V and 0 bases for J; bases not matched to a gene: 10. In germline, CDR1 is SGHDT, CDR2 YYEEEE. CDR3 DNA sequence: TGTGCCAGCAGCTTTAGTCCGGGACAGATAGCTAACTATGGCTACACCTTC. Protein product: CASSFSPGQIANYGYTF.

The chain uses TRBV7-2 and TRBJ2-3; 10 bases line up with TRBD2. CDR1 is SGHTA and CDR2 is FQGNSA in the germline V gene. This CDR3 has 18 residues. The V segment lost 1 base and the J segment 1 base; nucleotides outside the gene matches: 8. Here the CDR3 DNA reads TGTGCCAGCAGCTTAGGACTAGCGGGTCCGTCGGGCACAGATACGCAGTATTTT. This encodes CASSLGLAGPSGTDTQYF.

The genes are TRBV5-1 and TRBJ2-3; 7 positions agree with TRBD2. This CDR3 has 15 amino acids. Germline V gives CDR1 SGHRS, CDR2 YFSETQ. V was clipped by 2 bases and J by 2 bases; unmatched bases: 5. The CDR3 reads CASSLTSAYTDTQYF. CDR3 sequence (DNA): TGCGCCAGCAGCTTAACTAGCGCCTACACAGATACGCAGTATTTT.

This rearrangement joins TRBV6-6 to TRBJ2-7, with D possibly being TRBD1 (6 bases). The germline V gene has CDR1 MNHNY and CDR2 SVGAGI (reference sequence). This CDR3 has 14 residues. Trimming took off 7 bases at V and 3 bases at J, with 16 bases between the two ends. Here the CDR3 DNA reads TGTGCCAGCAAGGGGGAACTAGGTCTCTACGAGCAGTACTTC. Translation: CASKGELGLYEQYF.

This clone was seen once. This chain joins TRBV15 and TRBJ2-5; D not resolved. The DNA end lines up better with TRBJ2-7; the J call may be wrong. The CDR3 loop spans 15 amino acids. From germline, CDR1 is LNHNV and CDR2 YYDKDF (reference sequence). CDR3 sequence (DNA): TGTGCCACCAGCAGAGATTTGGCAGAAAACTACGAGCAGTACTTC. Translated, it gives CATSRDLAENYEQYF.

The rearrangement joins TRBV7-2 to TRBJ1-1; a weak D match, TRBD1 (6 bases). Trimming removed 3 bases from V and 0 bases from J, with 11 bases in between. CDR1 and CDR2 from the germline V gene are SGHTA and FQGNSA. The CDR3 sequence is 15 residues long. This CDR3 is CASSFLGAVNTEAFF. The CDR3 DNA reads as TGTGCCAGCAGCTTTCTGGGGGCTGTGAACACTGAAGCTTTCTTT.

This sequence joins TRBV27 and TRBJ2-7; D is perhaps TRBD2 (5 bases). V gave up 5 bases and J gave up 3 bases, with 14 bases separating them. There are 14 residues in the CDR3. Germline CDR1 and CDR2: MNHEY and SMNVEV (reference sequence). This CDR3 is CASSPPEALYEQYF. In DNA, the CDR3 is TGTGCCAGCAGTCCTCCGGAGGCTCTCTACGAGCAGTACTTC.

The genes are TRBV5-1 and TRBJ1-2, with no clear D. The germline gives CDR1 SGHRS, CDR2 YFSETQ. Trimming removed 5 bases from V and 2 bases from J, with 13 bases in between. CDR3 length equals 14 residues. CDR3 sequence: CASSSASGNYGYTF. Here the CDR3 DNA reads TGCGCCAGCAGTTCAGCCAGCGGAAACTATGGCTACACCTTC.

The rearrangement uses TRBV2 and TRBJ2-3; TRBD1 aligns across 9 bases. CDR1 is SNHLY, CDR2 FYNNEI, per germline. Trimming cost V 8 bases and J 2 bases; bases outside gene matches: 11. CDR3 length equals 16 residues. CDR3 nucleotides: TGTGCCAGCGACGGGGACAGGGAGCGGGTCACAGATACGCAGTATTTT. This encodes CASDGDRERVTDTQYF.

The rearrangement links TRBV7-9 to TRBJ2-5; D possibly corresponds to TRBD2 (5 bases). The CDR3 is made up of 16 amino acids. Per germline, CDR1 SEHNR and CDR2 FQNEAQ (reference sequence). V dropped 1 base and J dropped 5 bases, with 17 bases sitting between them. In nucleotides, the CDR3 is TGTGCCAGCAGCTTAGAAGGGATGGGGAGTCGGGAGACCCAGTACTTC. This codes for CASSLEGMGSRETQYF.

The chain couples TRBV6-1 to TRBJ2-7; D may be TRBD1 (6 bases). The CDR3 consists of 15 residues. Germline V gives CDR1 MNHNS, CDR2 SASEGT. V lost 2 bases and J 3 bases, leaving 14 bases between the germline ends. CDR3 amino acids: CASSELKGGGYEQYF. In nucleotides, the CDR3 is TGTGCCAGCAGTGAATTAAAAGGGGGTGGCTACGAGCAGTACTTC.

CDR3: CSVVLAFGATPATGELFF. CDR3 nucleotide sequence: TGCAGCGTTGTGTTGGCTTTTGGGGCAACCCCCGCCACCGGGGAGCTGTTTTTT. The chain employs TRBV29-1 and TRBJ2-2, with a weak D call TRBD1 (5 bases). The germline V gene has CDR1 SQVTM and CDR2 ANQGSEA. The CDR3 is 18 residues long. The V end lost 4 bases, the J end lost 4 bases, and 25 bases lay between the germline ends.

The CDR3, as DNA: TGTGCCAGCTCGATGAGAGATACGCAGTATTTT. Residues: CASSMRDTQYF. The chain has TRBV27 and TRBJ2-3; D gene uncertain. The CDR3 covers 11 residues. From germline, CDR1 is MNHEY and CDR2 SMNVEV (reference sequence). Trimming pared 8 bases from V and 5 bases from J, leaving 8 bases between.

Here the CDR3 DNA reads TGTGCCAGCTCACCACAACAGGGGGGAGAGACCCAGTACTTC. As protein: CASSPQQGGETQYF. The chain is built from TRBV18 and TRBJ2-5; the match to TRBD1 covers 8 bases. With V trimmed by 1 base and J by 4 bases, 2 bases remained unmatched. Germline CDR1 and CDR2: KGHSH and LQKENI. This CDR3 spans 14 amino acids.

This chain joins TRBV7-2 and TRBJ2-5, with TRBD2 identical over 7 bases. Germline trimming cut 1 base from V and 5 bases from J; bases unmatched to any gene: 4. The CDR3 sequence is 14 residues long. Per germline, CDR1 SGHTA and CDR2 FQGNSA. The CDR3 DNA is TGTGCCAGCAGCTTAGGGGGTAGCGGGGAGACCCAGTACTTC. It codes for CASSLGGSGETQYF.

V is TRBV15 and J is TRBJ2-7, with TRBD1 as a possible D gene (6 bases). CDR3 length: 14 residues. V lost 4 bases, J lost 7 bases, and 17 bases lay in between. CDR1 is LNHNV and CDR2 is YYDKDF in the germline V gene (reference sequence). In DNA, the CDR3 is TGTGCCACCAGCACGAAAGGACAGCCGAGGGAGCAGTACTTC. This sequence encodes CATSTKGQPREQYF.

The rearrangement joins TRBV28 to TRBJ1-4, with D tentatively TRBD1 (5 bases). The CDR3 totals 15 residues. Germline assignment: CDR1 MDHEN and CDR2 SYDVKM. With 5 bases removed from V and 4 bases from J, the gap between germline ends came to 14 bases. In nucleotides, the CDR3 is TGTGCCAGCAGTACAGCGCGAAGGGGTAATGAAAAACTGTTTTTT. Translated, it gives CASSTARRGNEKLFF.

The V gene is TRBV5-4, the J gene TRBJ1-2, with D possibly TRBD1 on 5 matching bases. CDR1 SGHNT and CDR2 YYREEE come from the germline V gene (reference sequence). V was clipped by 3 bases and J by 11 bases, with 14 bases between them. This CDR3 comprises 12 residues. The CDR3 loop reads CASSWGGEAYTF. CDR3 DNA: TGTGCCAGCAGCTGGGGGGGGGAGGCATACACCTTC.

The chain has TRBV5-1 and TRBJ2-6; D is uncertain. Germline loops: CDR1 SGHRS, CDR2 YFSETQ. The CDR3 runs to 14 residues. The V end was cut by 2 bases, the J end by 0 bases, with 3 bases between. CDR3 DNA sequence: TGCGCCAGCAGCTTTAACTCTGGGGCCAACGTCCTGACTTTC. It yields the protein CASSFNSGANVLTF.

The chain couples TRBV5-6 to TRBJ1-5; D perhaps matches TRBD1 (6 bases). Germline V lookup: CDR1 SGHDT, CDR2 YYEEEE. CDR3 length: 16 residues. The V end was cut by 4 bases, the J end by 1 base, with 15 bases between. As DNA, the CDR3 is TGTGCCAGCAGCCCTCCGGGACACTCGAGCAATCAGCCCCAGCATTTT. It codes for CASSPPGHSSNQPQHF.

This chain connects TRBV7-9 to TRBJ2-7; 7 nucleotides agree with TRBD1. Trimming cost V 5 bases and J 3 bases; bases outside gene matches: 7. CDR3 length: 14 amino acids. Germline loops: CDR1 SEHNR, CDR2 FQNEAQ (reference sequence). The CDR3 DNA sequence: TGTGCCAGCAGCCGGGGACAGCCCCTCTACGAGCAGTACTTC. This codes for CASSRGQPLYEQYF.